The T cell receptor (beta chain) described here comes from a study of shared clonotypes between healthy human individuals (dated by TCRdb to 2020 to 2021). Notes on the research overall: The cohort comprised two women and a few men aged 18 to 49 years. To increase sequencing depth and limit assay-specific biases, different laboratories used diverse techniques to prepare libraries and sequence TCR repertoires. Between about 0.85 and 9.5 billion PBMCs per donor were obtained by leukapheresis. For each donor, CD4 naive and CD4 memory were each given three plates, CD8 naive was given two plates, and CD8 memory was given one plate. The study deeply sequenced blood TCR repertoires of 5 or 6 healthy adults to estimate repertoire size and the extent of clonotype sharing between individuals.

CD8 naive samples consisted of CD45RO-negative cells that were positively selected for CCR7, yielding a CD45RA+CCR7+ population without TemRA cells. Donors were healthy HIV-negative adults with no recently reported acute infections or vaccinations. Only Caucasian adults living in Nashville, Tennessee, USA were represented among the donors. Blood was collected by leukapheresis, and PBMCs were isolated by Ficoll-Histopaque density gradient centrifugation and then cryopreserved in liquid nitrogen vapor phase. Analytical flow cytometry was used to check the purity and quantity of every magnetically sorted T cell population. Genomic DNA was isolated from every sorted fraction and measured by UV absorbance on a Nanodrop 2000c. Study-wide conclusions, independent of this receptor: Pairwise subsampling led to the expectation that sequencing depth would affect the degree of clonotype sharing among donors. Compared with non-shared clonotypes, clonotypes shared by all four sorted-subset donors had higher generation probabilities. Rarefaction of sorted-subset datasets indicated incomplete sequencing despite the large sequencing depth. Larger estimated clonotype richness was generally found for naive subsets than for memory subsets. Because the study included only a small number of donors, the genetic and exposure-history diversity represented was limited. Across a few donors, around 5% of naive CD4, 3.5% of naive CD8, 2% to 2.5% of memory CD4, and 0.4% to 0.45% of memory CD8 clonotypes were shared. Sampling was restricted to blood, and TCR repertoires in tissues likely differ from the TCR repertoires found in blood.

Notes on this clone: Its binding antigen is unknown. No clone much larger than this one lies a single base away; base qualities are absent.

Using the deep immunoSEQ assay, TCR CDR3 regions were amplified from genomic DNA by multiplex PCR. Extracted genomic DNA from each cell subset was distributed evenly across all wells of several immunoSEQ 96-well plates, and each plate was treated as a replicate. For sorted subsets, each replicate PCR was loaded with around 200 ng genomic DNA, equivalent to 30,000 or so T cell genomes. Purified libraries were quantified with a Qubit 3.0 fluorometer, sized on a Bioanalyzer 2100, and re-quantified with the KAPA Library Quantification kit. Every immunoSEQ 96-well plate was sequenced on a dedicated single-read 150-cycle Illumina NextSeq 550 flow cell. The authors' pipeline ran thus. Because the immunoSEQ output held only junctional sequences and lacked quality scores, the filtering could not match the filtering applied to full-length reads. To assign V/J genes and CDR3, sequences were annotated using PyIR, a Python wrapper for IgBLAST v1.9, with IMGT germline references. Any read was removed if the V/J assignment was weak (E-value above 1e-6), the CDR3 was missing, or the read contained stop codons, out-of-frame junctions, or ambiguous translated residues. A V3J clonotype was defined by an identical inferred V gene, J gene, and CDR3 amino acid sequence. Percentage overlap between repertoires was calculated by dividing the number of shared unique clonotypes by the size of the smaller repertoire. Repertoire richness was assessed with RTK rarefaction, the Chao1 estimator, and Recon v2.1 estimates of unobserved clonotypes. Generation probabilities for all TCRbeta clonotypes obtained by the gDNA method from a handful of donors were computed using OLGA. TCRdb holds this immuneACCESS table with in-frame rearrangements only. Some clones are missing; in checked studies, unresolved V genes explain under half, and the rest has no known cause. The D gene and trimming were derived from the DNA, and the V and J assignments and clone size from that table. The sample table contains a few million clones; only one count was recorded for approximately 92% of them. The top ten hold around 1.7% of the sample.

This clonotype originated in a man between 18 and 29 years old in good health. Some clones in this sample may be carry-over from other donors' samples. The material sequenced was naive CD8+ T cells from PBMCs. The sample's cell subset or site label, in plain terms: CD45RA+CCR7+.

The CDR3 protein is CASSPGLRGGYGYTF. The nucleotide sequence is given as TGTGCCAGCAGCCCGGGACTTCGAGGGGGCTATGGCTACACCTTC. The sequence is built from TRBV11-2 and TRBJ1-2; perhaps TRBD1 is the D gene, with 6 bases matching. From the cysteine up to the phenylalanine, the CDR3 has a length of 15 residues. Only CDR3 DNA is held: 45 bases, read in frame from base 1. V is shortened by 5 bases, J by 4 bases, and the region joining them spans 17 bases. As encoded in the germline V gene, CDR1 is SGHAT while CDR2 is FQNNGV. Where the CDR3 stops, the reference TRBV11-2 and TRBJ1-2 genes take over; the full variable domain is EAGVAQSPRYKIIEKRQSVAFWCNPISGHATLYWYQQILGQGPKLLIQFQNNGVVDDSQLPKDRFSAERLKGVDSTLKIQPAKLEDSAVYLCASSPGLRGGYGYTFGSGTRLTVV.